This T cell receptor (beta chain) is drawn from a study of cytomegalovirus exposure and HLA in healthy donors (dated by TCRdb to about 2017). Background on the whole study: In an earlier analysis of about 560 of the donors, 250 to 350 Gb of sequence data and 90 million to 130 million unique TCR beta sequences from about 190 million T cells were reported. Approximately 310 gigabases of sequencing data and around 85 million unique TCR sequences made up an early release that covered 640 HLA-typed donors. Of the roughly 410 genotyped donors, less than 90% were placed in the genetic ancestry cluster associated with self-reported Caucasian donors. The study aimed to test whether signatures of past pathogen exposure could be identified by cataloging public T cell receptors. The study profiled the T cell repertoires of hundreds of subjects by immunosequencing and related them to cytomegalovirus serostatus. Along with the approximately 600-subject first cohort, a separate validation cohort of over a hundred different subjects was used. High-throughput TCR immunosequencing, statistical association of individual TCRs with disease status, and machine learning were combined to predict cytomegalovirus infection status. A later analysis re-examined previously published TCR beta repertoires from 610 or so donors and added high-resolution HLA genotyping to investigate patterns of TCR occurrence. Rather than drawing on any new phenotypic data, the later analysis identified candidate immune exposures from TCR beta sequences and the way those sequences occurred across donors. An earlier analysis of 587 of the donors used high-throughput TCR beta sequencing to judge whether each TCR beta V gene segment behaved as functional or pseudogenic. Donor age, sex, ethnicity and CMV serostatus were compiled together with the repertoire data. A later genetic analysis took genome-wide SNP genotypes for about 55% of the 666 donors and used that subset as a discovery cohort. Every repertoire in the discovery cohort had been generated on one and the same sequencing platform. HLA typing covered class I and class II loci at four-digit resolution. Typing coverage differed by locus: A, B, C, DRB1 and DQB1 were typed in roughly 629-640 donors, DQA1 in roughly 500, DPA1 in over 600, and DPB1 in approximately 450. About five DR-DQ haplotypes were treated as single units for association and clustering because of strong linkage in the cohort. On average, roughly 240,000 unique TCR beta nucleotide sequences were sequenced per donor among 300 to 500 genotyped donors of the cohort, with roughly 18% of those sequences being non-productive.

The cohort was made up of roughly 670 healthy bone marrow donors. At the time of sampling, every cohort member was nominally healthy, though immune exposures that went unrecorded were likely present. The donor tested CMV seropositive, placing the donor among the 250 to 350 seropositive members of the cohort. Each donor provided a peripheral blood sample, and peripheral blood mononuclear cells were used for TCR beta sequencing. Genomic DNA was extracted from the blood cell samples with the Qiagen DNeasy Blood Extraction Kit. This clone was seen just once. The target of this receptor is not known. Per-base quality was not reported, and no clone a single base away is much larger than it. On the study overall, not on this receptor specifically: According to a later analysis, parvovirus B19, influenza, CMV and Epstein-Barr virus appeared linked to several top co-occurrence clusters. Because HLA typing was unavailable for some donors at each locus, only the typed subset was used in association tests. In a later analysis, TCR association rates were found to vary across HLA loci, with the most associated TCRs seen for DRB1 alleles and the fewest for HLA-C alleles. Broadly in line with IMGT annotations, most TCR beta V segments showed up in productive rearrangements about 87% or about 30% of the time in an earlier analysis of some 590 of the donors. A later analysis associated around 16,000 TCR beta sequences with specific HLA alleles at a false discovery rate of 0.05. This cohort had only TCR beta chains sequenced, and the lack of alpha or paired-chain data limited which features could be detected. A later genetic analysis reported fewer N-insertions in productive TCRs among donors in an Asian-associated ancestry cluster than the approximately 670-donor mean. In vitro tests confirmed that a few of the cytomegalovirus-associated TCR beta chains recognize cytomegalovirus antigens. In a later genetic analysis, a missense DCLRE1C variant was associated with V-gene and J-gene trimming of TCR beta chains, and the association was replicated in an independent cohort. A further reported finding was that TCR beta sequences accurately predicted the HLA-A and HLA-B alleles for most subjects in the first cohort. A later analysis found that HLA-associated TCR beta chains were more clonally expanded and had lower generation probabilities than equally common non-associated chains. Linkage disequilibrium might explain the correlated functional status among segregating V segments, but an unknown experimental factor could not be excluded. The classifier was reported to diagnose cytomegalovirus status with high specificity and sensitivity in both the original cohort and the validation cohort. A total of 150 to 200 TCR beta chains were listed by the study as associated with cytomegalovirus. CMV serostatus was the only immune exposure information available for the cohort. The authors suggested that the approach could potentially be extended to other disease states and immunological phenotypes. Because the 87-base-pair reads could not distinguish some IMGT-functional V segments, including TRBV6-2 and TRBV6-3, those segments were excluded. Strong co-occurrence of HLA alleles, especially DR and DQ, made assigning TCR associations to individual alleles difficult. Most TCR sequences were seen in very few donors, while some public TCRs were found in many individuals. A cluster of highly shared sequence variants was judged likely to represent a technical artifact of the sequencing pipeline. Sequencing depth was assumed to be roughly uniform across donors in the presence/absence analyses, though that assumption may not hold. Most CMV-associated TCR beta chains appeared to be HLA-restricted in a later analysis, and the HLA associations seemed to be driven largely by CMV exposure. About 17 rarely observed V segments, including chromosome 9 orphons, were excluded from the earlier analysis of about 610 of the donors because counts were too low.

Preparation of the library involved the immunoSEQ multiplex PCR assay. A mixture of 60 forward primers for TCR Vbeta segments and 13 reverse primers for TCR Jbeta segments was used in the multiplex PCR. Amplification of the CDR3 region of rearranged TCR beta genes was performed with a multiplex PCR assay on genomic DNA. Amplified TCR beta libraries were sequenced as 87-base-pair reads on the Illumina HiSeq System. From the authors' description of their analysis: A later analysis counted tens of millions of unique TCR beta chains across the 600 to 850 repertoires, and roughly 11 million of these chains were shared by at least two donors. To remove PCR and sequencing errors, raw reads were error-corrected and collapsed into unique sequences using a nearest-neighbor algorithm that merged closely related sequences. Alignment of CDR3 sequences to IMGT reference sequences was used to assign V, D and J gene segments. For a sequence to be retained, a match of at least six nucleotides to both a V gene segment and a J gene segment was required. A rearrangement was called productive if the CDR3 had no stop codons and remained in frame with V and J, and every other rearrangement was called non-productive. Following IMGT convention, CDR3 was defined as the stretch from the second conserved V-encoded cysteine to the conserved J-encoded phenylalanine. In an earlier analysis of around 640 of the donors, sequences lacking an unambiguous match to a single V gene segment were excluded. In an earlier analysis of several hundred of the donors, V segments were called functional above 56.7% productive rearrangements and were called segregating when the between-donor standard deviation exceeded 5%. A statistical classification framework was built for diagnosing cytomegalovirus status from the catalog of TCR beta chain sequences. V and J gene assignment, in a later analysis, came from comparing TCR nucleotide sequences with IMGT/GENE-DB human TR gene sequences. Using the TCRdist pipeline, a later analysis assigned CDR3 sequences along with most-parsimonious VDJ recombination scenarios. In a later analysis, each TCR beta chain was defined by its CDR3 amino acid sequence together with its V-gene family, and reads lacking a unique V-gene family were excluded. In a later analysis, some 600 highly shared, low-generation-probability nucleotide sequences were removed to address suspected cross-contamination and a sequencing artifact. A later analysis calculated a clonal expansion index for each public chain from normalized within-repertoire ranks of inferred template counts. In a later analysis, generation probabilities were computed with a VDJ recombination model fitted to out-of-frame rearrangements, and the resulting probabilities were checked against IGoR. In a later analysis, hypergeometric tests were used to score TCR-TCR, TCR-HLA and TCR-CMV co-occurrence, with a repertoire-size bias correction applied to TCR pairs. False discovery rates were estimated in a later analysis by permuting HLA or CMV assignments 20 times. In a later analysis, co-occurring TCRs were grouped using DBSCAN, and TCRdist sequence similarity was added for clustering within HLA-allele-positive subsets. Repertoires with fewer than 30,000 or more than 120,000 public chains, plus five repertoires with anomalous nucleotide sharing, were excluded from co-occurrence clustering. TCRdb retrieved this table from immuneACCESS and kept in-frame rearrangements only. Not all clones are present; in checked studies, unresolved V genes account for under half, and no reason is known for the remainder. V, J and clone size are those of that table, while D and trimming were read from the DNA. A total of roughly 150,000 clones appear in this sample, approximately 84% of them only once. The ten top clones hold under 1.5% of the sample.

V is clipped by 5 bases and J by 3 bases, and the sequence between their germline boundaries is 13 bases long. CDR1 and CDR2, looked up from the germline V gene, are SGHAT and FQNNGV. The CDR3 runs 15 amino acids, cysteine and phenylalanine included. Only the CDR3 DNA is retained, 45 bases long and in frame from the first base. What was sequenced was PBMCs. This TCR was sampled from a man in his fifties or sixties in good health and CMV-seropositive. Rearrangement joined TRBV11-2 to TRBJ1-4; perhaps TRBD1 is the D gene, with 5 bases matching. The CDR3: CASSPAQGSNEKLFF. The sequenced DNA: TGTGCCAGCAGCCCGGCGCAGGGATCTAATGAAAAACTGTTTTTT.